Sequencing of this T cell receptor (beta chain) was carried out in a study of blood T cell repertoires in COVID-19. Profiling relied on immunoSEQ multiplex PCR, and the TCRdb table lists in-frame clones only, not all of them. The repertoire includes 99,000 or so clones, around 86% of them detected once, and 37% sits in the top ten. The source of this sequence is a man aged 80 or over with acute or convalescent COVID-19. Sequenced input: peripheral blood.

This chain's CDR3 is CASSLGLGTTYEQYF. DNA for the CDR3: TGTGCCAGCAGCTTAGGTTTAGGGACAACCTACGAGCAGTACTTC. The chain links TRBV11-2 to TRBJ2-7, with D perhaps TRBD1 (6 bases). V was shortened by 1 base and J by 2 bases, with 12 bases between the two germline ends. Germline values: CDR1 SGHAT, CDR2 FQNNGV. This CDR3 has 15 residues.